This T cell receptor (beta chain) is from a study of blood T cell repertoires in COVID-19. Study-level information: There were acute and convalescent COVID-19 samples, and they came from the United States, Italy and Spain. Sample material is recorded as cDNA or gDNA derived from T cells, B-cell-depleted T cells, or PBMCs.

Germline CDR1 reads MNHEY; CDR2 reads SVGAGI. The length of the CDR3 is 14 residues. Trimming took off 0 bases at V and 6 bases at J, with 11 bases between the two ends. Recruitment covered some 25 US areas and drew participants whose ages spanned about 18 to 89 years. Sequencing was performed with immunoSEQ multiplex PCR; in TCRdb, only in-frame clones are kept and a portion is missing. The sample yields a few hundred thousand clones, nearly 90% seen once. The TCR sequence derives from a young woman who had recovered from COVID-19. The chain has TRBV6-5 and TRBJ1-2, with a tentative D call TRBD1 (6 bases). Sample: PBMCs or T cells enriched from blood (not recorded which). CDR3 amino acids: CASSYSGGQDGYTF. CDR3 DNA sequence: TGTGCCAGCAGTTACTCGGGGGGGCAGGATGGCTACACCTTC.